This TCR beta chain was captured in a study of blood T cell repertoires in COVID-19. Study background: The United States, Italy and Spain were the sources of the acute and convalescent COVID-19 samples. In each case, the material was cDNA or gDNA derived from T cells, B-cell-depleted T cells, or PBMCs.

The method was immunoSEQ multiplex PCR; TCRdb's version includes in-frame clones alone and lacks a portion of them. The repertoire holds 55,000 to 70,000 clones, with 88% as singletons. Those enrolled, adults aged roughly 18 to 100 years, came from around 24 US areas. In assigning cohorts, the study relied on participant-reported clinical history. V lost 6 bases to trimming and J lost 5 bases, with 7 bases between them. The CDR3 length is 11 residues. Germline V CDR1 and CDR2: MDHEN, SYDVKM. This chain uses TRBV28 with TRBJ1-2; D gene ambiguous. This TCR was sampled from a woman aged 40 to 49 who had recovered from COVID-19. The sample comprised PBMCs or T cells enriched from blood (not recorded which). CDR3: CASSLEYGYTF. CDR3 coding DNA: TGTGCCAGCAGCCTAGAATATGGCTACACCTTC.